The clone carrying this TCR beta chain appeared a few times. Its cognate antigen is unknown. The data derive from a study of T cell responses to AZD1222 COVID-19 vaccine. Study-wide points: It was only a handful of AZD1222 recipients who were seropositive at baseline. Spike-specific TCR breadth and depth both grew after two AZD1222 doses. Clonal diversity was possibly underestimated; the donors were predominantly white British and more often female. Samples come after the peak T cell response, not at day 14.

Assay used: immunoSEQ multiplex PCR; TCRdb lists only in-frame clones, some missing. This sample yields about 130,000 clones, of which roughly 88% are seen a single time; approximately 8% belongs to the top ten. The J segment lost 3 bases and the V segment lost 6 bases, leaving 4 bases of the junction unmatched. The CDR3 totals 13 residues. Germline V gives CDR1 MNHNY, CDR2 SVGAGI (reference sequence). The sequence was collected from an adult in good health. This specimen was peripheral blood, taken on day 0 of AZD1222 vaccination. The chain links TRBV6-6 to TRBJ2-7; 8 nucleotides align to TRBD2. CDR3 sequence: CASSRGGVYEQYF. CDR3 coding DNA: TGTGCCAGCAGCCGGGGGGGCGTCTACGAGCAGTACTTC.